Listed below are T cell receptor beta chains from one sample, sequenced in a study of blood T cell repertoires in COVID-19. The repertoire was sequenced with immunoSEQ multiplex PCR; TCRdb's copy has only in-frame clones and lacks some. This sample has roughly 250,000 clones; roughly 82% occur once, and the top ten carry 4.5% to 6%. The specimen sequenced was peripheral blood. These TCRs come from a woman aged 80 or older with active or convalescent COVID-19. CDR3s leave out the opening cysteine and the closing phenylalanine or tryptophan. Each record gives: J gene, D gene, V gene, CDR3 protein. A D gene is named only where the DNA matches it firmly.

TRBJ2-2 TRBD2 TRBV29-1 SVALAGGRGTGELF
TRBJ2-4 TRBD1 TRBV28 ASRTGYSNIQY
TRBJ1-1 NA TRBV15 ATSRDRVNTEAF
TRBJ1-1 NA TRBV4-1 ASLPWGENTEAF
TRBJ1-6 NA TRBV13 ASSLEAGLNSPLH
TRBJ1-2 TRBD1 TRBV5-1 ASSFGGTGGEGYT
TRBJ2-7 NA TRBV3-1/TRBV3-2 ASSQGGDPNEQY
TRBJ2-5 NA TRBV2 ASSGPSKETQY
TRBJ2-7 NA TRBV5-1 ASSSGRTVISYEQY
TRBJ2-7 NA TRBV29-1 SVVGLYEQY
TRBJ1-4 TRBD1 TRBV2 ASSLDRGTTNEKLF
TRBJ1-6 TRBD1 TRBV7-9 AVRDSDNSPLH
TRBJ1-2 NA TRBV2 ASTRTWADYGYT
TRBJ2-1 NA TRBV29-1 SVDGTSFHEQF
TRBJ1-2 TRBD1 TRBV5-4 ASSHPTGSVKGYT
TRBJ2-7 TRBD1 TRBV5-1 ASSQEMDRVLYEQY
TRBJ2-7 NA TRBV5-1 ASSKVDSSYEQY
TRBJ2-2 TRBD1 TRBV29-1 SVIGTGVVGELF
TRBJ1-1 NA TRBV28 ASHRVTEAF
TRBJ2-5 TRBD1 TRBV5-1 ASSLGDRGLSETQY
TRBJ2-1 TRBD2 TRBV6-2/TRBV6-3 ASSPAGGTSGRGEQF
TRBJ2-7 TRBD2 TRBV29-1 SVASTSGSSSYEQY
TRBJ1-1 NA TRBV5-1 ASSLEVGAGTEAF
TRBJ1-5 TRBD1 TRBV7-4 ASSLVSDRLPATLQPQH
TRBJ1-1 TRBD1 TRBV2 ASSIDRVINTEAF
TRBJ2-2 TRBD1 TRBV7-6 ASSARTGDTGELF
TRBJ2-1 TRBD2 TRBV3-1/TRBV3-2 ASSQDYVLGEREVYSTNEQF
TRBJ2-7 TRBD1 TRBV5-1 ASSPEGQGAWEQY
TRBJ1-1 NA TRBV7-2 ASSSRGGAEAF
TRBJ1-1 TRBD1 TRBV28 ASSPGQGTEAF
TRBJ2-3 NA TRBV28 ASSLGGSSTDTQY
TRBJ1-5 TRBD1 TRBV29-1 SVLFEGAGQPQH
TRBJ1-6 TRBD1 TRBV4-2 ASSPDRGGYRSPLH
TRBJ1-5 TRBD1 TRBV19 ASSIVGQAGNQPQH
TRBJ2-5 TRBD2 TRBV27 ASSLRPSGAVVETQY
TRBJ2-5 TRBD2 TRBV6-5 ASSLLRGLAETQY
TRBJ2-7 TRBD1 TRBV19 ASSRQGSSYEQY
TRBJ2-6 NA TRBV7-4 ASSLPIPAGANVLT
TRBJ1-2 NA TRBV11-1 ASSFSYDSDYGYT
TRBJ1-1 TRBD1 TRBV10-2 ASLGQLNTEAF
TRBJ2-1 NA TRBV30 AWSWRAEQF
TRBJ2-1 NA TRBV6-5 ASSPTLGGNNEQF
TRBJ1-4 NA TRBV7-9 ASQQSSAPNEKLF
TRBJ1-3 NA TRBV10-3 AISDDGNGGNTIY
TRBJ2-7 TRBD2 TRBV10-2 ASVTSGRAYEQY
TRBJ1-5 TRBD1 TRBV7-2 ASSLWPRDRDQPQH
TRBJ1-3 NA TRBV10-3 AISVGVTGNTIY
TRBJ2-1 TRBD2 TRBV5-1 ASSPGLGAIEQF
TRBJ2-3 TRBD2 TRBV29-1 SVLGAGGISDTQY
TRBJ2-2 NA TRBV5-1 ASSLTTAGTGELF
TRBJ1-1 TRBD1 TRBV11-3 ASSAGTALNTEAF
TRBJ2-3 TRBD1 TRBV6-1 ASSERGLDTQY
TRBJ1-5 NA TRBV21-1 ASRTGQGSQPQH
TRBJ2-3 NA TRBV5-1 ASSWGLAVERGSTDTQY
TRBJ2-5 NA TRBV2 ASSVRGQETQY
TRBJ2-5 TRBD2 TRBV5-1 ASSSAAGGSGTQY
TRBJ2-6 NA TRBV13 ASSRRFGSGANVLT
TRBJ1-4 NA TRBV28 ASAIGGYEKLF